The 25 T cell receptor beta chains presented below share a single source sample, sequenced in a study of T-cell reconstitution after alpha-beta-depleted transplantation in children. Unique molecular identifiers were built into the TCRbeta library. TCRdb used MiXCR to reprocess the PCR reads, holding one entry per CDR3 protein. Among hundreds of thousands of distinct CDR3 sequences listed, approximately 24% were seen once. The sample consisted of PBMCs, mostly from graft donor cells, taken 360 days after TCRalphabeta/CD19-depleted stem cell transplant. Receptors originate from a female patient aged 2 to 10 who had a stem cell transplant for congenital amegakaryocytic thrombocytopenia, so the T cells may come from the graft donor.

As to this clonotype: A much larger clone is a single base away; this may be a read error. The genes are TRBV4-1 and TRBJ2-7, with 8 bases matching TRBD2. This CDR3 contains 16 residues. CDR1 and CDR2 from the germline V gene are MGHRA and YSYEKL. V shed 3 bases, J shed 4 bases, and the junction held 11 bases outside the gene matches. CDR3 DNA sequence: TGCGCCAGCAGCCATGCCCGGGCGGGAGGCCAATACGAGCAGTACTTC. It specifies CASSHARAGGQYEQYF.

V usage is TRBV27 and J usage is TRBJ2-5, with 11 bases fitting TRBD2. J was trimmed by 5 bases and V by 5 bases; bases with no gene match: 7. Germline V gene sequence: CDR1 MNHEY, CDR2 SMNVEV (reference sequence). CDR3 length: 15 residues. In DNA, the CDR3 is TGTGCCAGCAGTCTAACGGTAGCGGGAGGGGAGACCCAGTACTTC. Protein sequence: CASSLTVAGGETQYF.

This clonotype was seen only a few times. This rearrangement joins TRBV30 to TRBJ1-6, with D unclear. There are 13 residues in the CDR3. Germline V gene sequence: CDR1 GTSNPN, CDR2 SVGIG (reference sequence). V was trimmed by 5 bases and J by 7 bases, leaving 12 bases between them. The CDR3 here is CAWSTTGNSPLHF. The CDR3 bases are TGTGCCTGGTCCACCACGGGGAATTCACCCCTCCACTTT.

The rearrangement links TRBV10-3 to TRBJ1-2; D remains ambiguous. The germline gives CDR1 ENHRY, CDR2 SYGVKD. Trimming stripped 0 bases from V and 8 bases from J, with 10 bases between. This CDR3 spans 13 amino acids. The CDR3 region is CAISESRGHGYTF. For the CDR3, the DNA is TGTGCCATCAGTGAGTCAAGAGGGCACGGCTACACCTTC.

V gene TRBV12-3 or TRBV12-4 combines with J gene TRBJ1-2; no clear D gene. The CDR3 totals 13 residues. Deletions cut 7 bases from V and 0 bases from J, with 9 bases between. The CDR3 DNA follows: TGTGCCAGCACGACGGAAGCTAACTATGGCTACACCTTC. Translated: CASTTEANYGYTF.

This clonotype was observed at least ten times. The chain carries TRBV4-1 and TRBJ2-1, with 10 bases fitting TRBD2. Germline V lookup: CDR1 MGHRA, CDR2 YSYEKL. V was pared by 3 bases and J by 7 bases, with 9 bases of the junction left unmatched. This CDR3 comprises 16 residues. CDR3 in amino acids: CASSQETSGARNEQFF. CDR3 DNA: TGCGCCAGCAGCCAGGAAACTAGCGGGGCACGTAATGAGCAGTTCTTC.

The CDR3 DNA reads TGTGCCACCAGCAGAGCTTACAGGGGATTGACTGAAGCTTTCTTT. This codes for CATSRAYRGLTEAFF. This chain joins TRBV15 and TRBJ1-1, with 7 bases identical to TRBD1. The V gene's germline CDR1 is LNHNV and CDR2 YYDKDF (reference sequence). The CDR3 runs 15 residues. Germline trimming cut 1 base from V and 5 bases from J; bases unmatched to any gene: 7.

V gene TRBV3-1 combines with J gene TRBJ2-2; D perhaps matches TRBD1 (5 bases). Germline V gene lookup returns CDR1 LGHDT and CDR2 YNNKEL (reference sequence). Trimming removed 2 bases from V and 6 bases from J, with 7 bases in between. The CDR3 consists of 13 residues. The CDR3 sequence is CASSQRGSGELFF. DNA of the CDR3: TGTGCCAGCAGCCAAAGGGGCTCCGGGGAGCTGTTTTTT.

This clonotype was detected a few times. CDR3 amino acids: CASSKYRELMNTEAFF. The DNA of the CDR3 is TGTGCCAGCAGTAAATACAGGGAACTGATGAACACTGAAGCTTTCTTT. This sequence joins TRBV28 and TRBJ1-1; TRBD1 is a possible D gene (6 bases). Trimming removed 5 bases from V and 0 bases from J, with 16 bases in between. Germline-derived CDR1 and CDR2 are MDHEN and SYDVKM. The CDR3 has 16 residues.

A word on this clonotype: One junction end disagrees with the germline gene, perhaps due to a read error. V and J are TRBV7-9 and TRBJ2-7; D is uncertain. The CDR3 runs to 14 residues. Germline CDR1 and CDR2: SEHNR and FQNEAQ (reference sequence). CDR3 sequence (DNA): TGTGCCAGAAGCTTGGTCCCTCATTCCTACGAGCAGTACTTC. The encoded protein is CARSLVPHSYEQYF. Drawing the rest from reference TRBV7-9 and TRBJ2-7, the complete variable domain is DTGVSQNPRHKITKRGQNVTFRCDPISEHNRLYWYRQTLGQGPEFLTYFQNEAQLEKSRLLSDRFSAERPKGSFSTLEIQRTEQGDSAMYLCARSLVPHSYEQYFGPGTRLTVT.

This chain connects TRBV20-1 to TRBJ1-2; possible D gene TRBD1, 5 bases. Germline assignment: CDR1 DFQATT and CDR2 SNEGSKA (reference sequence). V was shortened by 0 bases and J by 8 bases, with 19 bases between the two germline ends. The CDR3 is 15 residues long. The chain's CDR3 is CSARDTAQGWKGYTF. The DNA of the CDR3 is TGCAGTGCTAGAGATACTGCCCAGGGATGGAAAGGCTACACCTTC.

The rearrangement links TRBV6-2 or TRBV6-3 to TRBJ2-3; 7 nucleotides agree with TRBD1. CDR1 is MNHEY, CDR2 SVGEGT, per germline. CDR3 size: 15 residues. Trimming cost V 6 bases and J 2 bases; bases outside gene matches: 8. The CDR3: CASSRRDSYTDTQYF. CDR3 sequence (DNA): TGTGCCAGCAGCCGCCGGGACAGTTACACAGATACGCAGTATTTT.

This clonotype was picked up a small number of times. V and J are TRBV18 and TRBJ2-1; D may be TRBD1 or TRBD2 (8 bases each). The CDR3 is 18 amino acids. V lost 2 bases, J lost 8 bases, and 25 bases lay in between. Looked up from germline, CDR1 is KGHSH and CDR2 is LQKENI. The CDR3 bases are TGTGCCAGCTCACCAGGACAGGGTCTCGGCGGGAGGTCGGATGAGCAGTTCTTC. It translates to CASSPGQGLGGRSDEQFF. Full variable domain (remainder filled in from reference TRBV18 and TRBJ2-1): NAGVMQNPRHLVRRRGQEARLRCSPMKGHSHVYWYRQLPEEGLKFMVYLQKENIIDESGMPKERFSAEFPKEGPSILRIQQVVRGDSAAYFCASSPGQGLGGRSDEQFFGPGTRLTVL.

The rearrangement joins TRBV29-1 to TRBJ2-5; D gene uncertain. Trimming left V 5 bases short and J 2 bases short, with 15 bases between. There are 14 residues in the CDR3. CDR1 SQVTM and CDR2 ANQGSEA come from the germline V gene. The CDR3 DNA reads as TGCAGCGTTTTTCGTACAGAAGAACAAGAGACCCAGTACTTC. Protein product: CSVFRTEEQETQYF.

This clonotype was detected ten times or more. This chain connects TRBV12-3 or TRBV12-4 to TRBJ2-5, with a tentative D call TRBD1 (5 bases). V gave up 7 bases and J gave up 2 bases, with 11 bases separating them. This CDR3 is built from 13 residues. The CDR3 bases are TGTGCCAGCAAGGGGCAGGTACAAGAGACCCAGTACTTC. It codes for CASKGQVQETQYF.

The chain joins TRBV5-6 to TRBJ2-1; a weak D match, TRBD2 (6 bases). Looked up from germline, CDR1 is SGHDT and CDR2 is YYEEEE. V dropped 5 bases and J dropped 1 base, with 10 bases sitting between them. The CDR3 covers 14 residues. The CDR3 nucleotides are TGTGCCAGCAGACCGGCGGGGTCCTACAATGAGCAGTTCTTC. This encodes CASRPAGSYNEQFF.

This clonotype was seen ten or more times. V is TRBV4-3 and J is TRBJ2-1; 8 bases map to TRBD2. There are 15 residues in the CDR3. Trimming removed 0 bases from V and 5 bases from J; junction bases left unmatched: 3. Germline V gene sequence: CDR1 LGHNA, CDR2 YSLEER. This CDR3 reads CASSQDGTSHNEQFF. CDR3 DNA sequence: TGCGCCAGCAGCCAAGACGGGACTAGTCACAATGAGCAGTTCTTC.

At least ten counts were recorded for this clonotype. This sequence joins TRBV5-1 and TRBJ2-2; D gene uncertain. The CDR3 is made up of 13 amino acids. Between the trimmed V and J ends, which lost 0 bases and 4 bases, there was a span of 4 bases. The germline CDR1 and CDR2 sequences are SGHRS and YFSETQ. CDR3 residues: CASSLVATGELFF. CDR3 nucleotides: TGCGCCAGCAGCTTGGTAGCCACCGGGGAGCTGTTTTTT. The complete variable domain, with remaining parts taken from reference TRBV5-1 and TRBJ2-2, reads KAGVTQTPRYLIKTRGQQVTLSCSPISGHRSVSWYQQTPGQGLQFLFEYFSETQRNKGNFPGRFSGRQFSNSRSEMNVSTLELGDSALYLCASSLVATGELFFGEGSRLTVL.

This clonotype was seen a handful of times. This chain joins TRBV20-1 and TRBJ2-2; 9 bases are shared with TRBD2. CDR1 and CDR2 from the germline V gene are DFQATT and SNEGSKA (reference sequence). The CDR3 is made up of 15 amino acids. V lost 3 bases and J lost 3; bases outside the gene matches: 5. CDR3 loop: CSASVAGVDTGELFF. In DNA form, the CDR3 reads TGCAGTGCTAGCGTAGCGGGAGTAGACACCGGGGAGCTGTTTTTT.

V usage is TRBV20-1 and J usage is TRBJ2-1, with D possibly TRBD2 on 6 matching bases. The CDR3 consists of 14 residues. CDR1 DFQATT and CDR2 SNEGSKA come from the germline V gene (reference sequence). V was clipped by 5 bases and J by 4 bases, with 15 bases between them. This CDR3 is CSAAGWTSYNEQFF. CDR3 DNA sequence: TGCAGTGCTGCGGGATGGACCTCGTACAATGAGCAGTTCTTC.

This clonotype appeared a few times. The chain carries TRBV4-1 and TRBJ1-2; possibly TRBD1 for D (6 bases). The CDR3 is made up of 15 amino acids. The germline V gene has CDR1 MGHRA and CDR2 YSYEKL. Trimming shortened V by 1 base and J by 5 bases, and 14 bases separated the two germline ends. CDR3 nucleotide sequence: TGCGCCAGCAGCCAAGGGTTGCAGGGGAATTATGGCTACACCTTC. This codes for CASSQGLQGNYGYTF.

The gene calls are TRBV6-1 and TRBJ1-1, with D uncertain. Germline V lookup: CDR1 MNHNS, CDR2 SASEGT. This CDR3 comprises 15 residues. With 6 bases removed from V and 8 bases from J, the gap between germline ends came to 22 bases. The CDR3 DNA is TGTGCCAGCAGGCCGAACTACGACCGGACCGGGGAAGCTTTCTTT. Its protein product is CASRPNYDRTGEAFF.

This clonotype was found a few times. The chain employs TRBV27 and TRBJ1-3; D is ambiguous. Germline V gene sequence: CDR1 MNHEY, CDR2 SMNVEV (reference sequence). CDR3 length equals 16 residues. Trimming cost V 3 bases and J 0 bases, with 12 bases left between them. CDR3 coding DNA: TGTGCCAGCAGTTTCGGGCAGCCCTCCTCTGGAAACACCATATATTTT. As protein: CASSFGQPSSGNTIYF.

The chain carries TRBV11-2 and TRBJ2-3; D perhaps matches TRBD1 (6 bases). The CDR3 is 16 amino acids. V was trimmed by 3 bases and J by 2 bases, leaving 15 bases between them. Germline CDR1 reads SGHAT; CDR2 reads FQNNGV. This CDR3 reads CASSFRGALFTDTQYF. CDR3 coding DNA: TGTGCCAGCAGCTTCAGGGGAGCCTTATTCACAGATACGCAGTATTTT.

This chain links TRBV18 with TRBJ2-2; 8 bases fit TRBD2. The ends lost 5 bases at V and 5 bases at J; junction bases unmatched: 7. Germline V gene data show CDR1 as KGHSH and CDR2 as LQKENI. The CDR3 sequence is 15 residues long. CDR3 amino acids: CASSSSGRLTGELFF. As DNA, the CDR3 is TGTGCCAGCTCATCGAGCGGGAGACTTACCGGGGAGCTGTTTTTT.